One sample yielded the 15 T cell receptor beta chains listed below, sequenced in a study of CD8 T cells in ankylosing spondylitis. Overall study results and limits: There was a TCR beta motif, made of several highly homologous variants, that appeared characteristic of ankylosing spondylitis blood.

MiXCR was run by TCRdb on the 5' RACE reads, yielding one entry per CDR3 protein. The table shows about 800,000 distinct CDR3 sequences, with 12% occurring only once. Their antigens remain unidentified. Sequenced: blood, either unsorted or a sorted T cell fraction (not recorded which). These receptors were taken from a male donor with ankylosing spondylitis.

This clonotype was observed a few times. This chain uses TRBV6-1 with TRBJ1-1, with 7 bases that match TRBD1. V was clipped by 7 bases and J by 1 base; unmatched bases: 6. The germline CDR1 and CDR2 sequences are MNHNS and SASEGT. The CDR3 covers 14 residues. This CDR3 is CASKRRQGNTEAFF. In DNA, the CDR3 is TGTGCCAGCAAGAGAAGACAGGGGAACACTGAAGCTTTCTTT.

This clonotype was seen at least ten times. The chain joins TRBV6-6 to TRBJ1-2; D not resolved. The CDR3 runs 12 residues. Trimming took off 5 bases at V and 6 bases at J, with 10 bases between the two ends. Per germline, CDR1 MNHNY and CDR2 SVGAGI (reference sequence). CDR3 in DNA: TGTGCCAGCAGTCCCCCGGGGAATGGCTACACCTTC. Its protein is CASSPPGNGYTF.

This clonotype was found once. The CDR3 nucleotides read TGTGCCAGCAGCTTGACCGGCCATGAAGCTTTCTTT. Protein product: CASSLTGHEAFF. This rearrangement joins TRBV5-8 to TRBJ1-1; D not resolved. CDR3 size: 12 residues. The ends were cut back, 1 base at V and 7 bases at J, with 8 bases in the middle. The germline V gene encodes CDR1 SGHTS and CDR2 YDEGEE. Complete variable domain (other parts from reference TRBV5-8 and TRBJ1-1): EAGVTQSPTHLIKTRGQQATLRCSPISGHTSVYWYQQALGLGLQFLLWYDEGEERNRGNFPPRFSGRQFPNYSSELNVNALELEDSALYLCASSLTGHEAFFGQGTRLTVV.

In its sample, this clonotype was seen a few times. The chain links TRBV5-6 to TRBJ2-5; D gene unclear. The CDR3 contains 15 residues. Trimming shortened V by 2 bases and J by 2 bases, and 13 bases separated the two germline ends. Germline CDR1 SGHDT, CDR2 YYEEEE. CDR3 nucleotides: TGTGCCAGCAGCTTAGGACCATTCGGACAAGAGACCCAGTACTTC. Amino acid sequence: CASSLGPFGQETQYF.

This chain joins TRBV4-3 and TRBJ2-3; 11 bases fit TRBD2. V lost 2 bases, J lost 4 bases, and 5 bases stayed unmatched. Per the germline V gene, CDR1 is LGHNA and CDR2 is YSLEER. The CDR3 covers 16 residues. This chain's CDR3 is CASSQIAGGPSDTQYF. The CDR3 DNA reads TGCGCCAGCAGCCAAATAGCGGGAGGGCCGTCAGATACGCAGTATTTT.

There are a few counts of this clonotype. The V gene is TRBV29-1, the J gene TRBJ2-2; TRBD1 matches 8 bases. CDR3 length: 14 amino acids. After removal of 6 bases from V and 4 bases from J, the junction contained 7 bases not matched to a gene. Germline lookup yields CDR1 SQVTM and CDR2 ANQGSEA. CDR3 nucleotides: TGCAGCGTCAGGGGGCTTTATGGCACCGGGGAGCTGTTTTTT. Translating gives CSVRGLYGTGELFF.

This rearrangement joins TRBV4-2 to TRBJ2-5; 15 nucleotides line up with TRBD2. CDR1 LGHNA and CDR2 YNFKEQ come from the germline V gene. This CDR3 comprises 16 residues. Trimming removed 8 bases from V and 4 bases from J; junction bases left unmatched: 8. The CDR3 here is CASGGLAGGPGETQYF. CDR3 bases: TGTGCCAGCGGAGGACTAGCGGGGGGGCCGGGAGAGACCCAGTACTTC.

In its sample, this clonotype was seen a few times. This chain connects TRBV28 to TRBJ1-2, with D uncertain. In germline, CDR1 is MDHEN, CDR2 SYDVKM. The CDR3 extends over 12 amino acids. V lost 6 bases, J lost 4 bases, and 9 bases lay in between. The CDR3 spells CASRTRPYGYTF. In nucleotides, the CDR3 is TGTGCCAGCAGAACGCGACCCTATGGCTACACCTTC.

CDR3 in amino acids: CASSPRGAEDEKLFF. CDR3 DNA: TGTGCCAGCTCACCAAGGGGCGCGGAGGACGAAAAACTGTTTTTT. V gene TRBV18 combines with J gene TRBJ1-4, with D perhaps TRBD1 (5 bases). With 2 bases removed from V and 8 bases from J, the gap between germline ends came to 15 bases. The CDR3 covers 15 residues. Germline CDR1 KGHSH, CDR2 LQKENI.

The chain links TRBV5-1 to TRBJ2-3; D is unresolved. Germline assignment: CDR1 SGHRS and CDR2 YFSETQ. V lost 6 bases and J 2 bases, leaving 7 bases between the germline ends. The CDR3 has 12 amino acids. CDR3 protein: CASKDLTDTQYF. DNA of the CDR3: TGCGCCAGCAAGGACCTCACAGATACGCAGTATTTT.

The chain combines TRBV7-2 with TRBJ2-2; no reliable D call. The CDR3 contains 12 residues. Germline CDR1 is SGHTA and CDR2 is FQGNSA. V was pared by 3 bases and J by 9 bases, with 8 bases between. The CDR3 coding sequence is TGTGCCAGCAGCTTCTCAACCAGGGAGCTGTTTTTT. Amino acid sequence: CASSFSTRELFF.

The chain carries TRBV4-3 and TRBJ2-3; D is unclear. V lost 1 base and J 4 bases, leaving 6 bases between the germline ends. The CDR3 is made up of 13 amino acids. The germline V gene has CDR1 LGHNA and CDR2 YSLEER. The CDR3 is CASSQVVPDTQYF. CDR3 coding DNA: TGCGCCAGCAGCCAAGTTGTCCCAGATACGCAGTATTTT.

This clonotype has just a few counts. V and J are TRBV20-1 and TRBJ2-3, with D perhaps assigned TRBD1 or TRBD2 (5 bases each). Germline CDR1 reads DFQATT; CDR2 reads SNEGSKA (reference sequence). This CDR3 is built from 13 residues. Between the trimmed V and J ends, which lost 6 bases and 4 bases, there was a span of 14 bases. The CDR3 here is CSAGDEIADTQYF. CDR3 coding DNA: TGCAGTGCGGGGGATGAAATTGCAGATACGCAGTATTTT.

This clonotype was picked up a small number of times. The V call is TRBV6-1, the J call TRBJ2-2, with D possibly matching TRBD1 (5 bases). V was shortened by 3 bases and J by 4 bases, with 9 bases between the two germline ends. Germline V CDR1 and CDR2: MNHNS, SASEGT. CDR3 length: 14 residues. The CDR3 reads CASSERQLTGELFF. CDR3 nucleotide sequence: TGTGCCAGCAGTGAGAGACAGCTCACCGGGGAGCTGTTTTTT.

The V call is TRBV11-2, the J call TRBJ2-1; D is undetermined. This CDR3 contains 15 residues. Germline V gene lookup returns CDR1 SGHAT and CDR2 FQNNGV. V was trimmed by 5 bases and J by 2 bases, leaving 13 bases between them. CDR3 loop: CASSPRDTTYNEQFF. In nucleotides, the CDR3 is TGTGCCAGCAGCCCAAGAGATACAACCTACAATGAGCAGTTCTTC.